These T cell receptor beta chains were read from a single sample in a study of cytomegalovirus exposure and HLA in healthy donors. This table comes from immunoSEQ multiplex PCR, and its TCRdb copy is limited to in-frame clones, with some not included. The data show about 160,000 clones, 70% to 80% seen once. Sequenced sample: PBMCs. These receptors originate from a woman between 40 and 55 years old in good health and CMV-seronegative. Both conserved end residues are part of each CDR3. The D gene is left open where the match is weak. Some rows mark clone size as missing; the rest say once, few, many or name a class of expanded clone.

TRBJ1-1	.	TRBV7-8	.	TGTGCCAGCAGCCGAGTATTAGGGGTCCACCGGGACACGAACACTGAAGCTTTCTTT	CASSRVLGVHRDTNTEAFF
TRBJ1-3	.	TRBV15	once	TGTGCCACCAGCAGAACCCGCGGATCGGGAAACACCATATATTTT	CATSRTRGSGNTIYF
TRBJ1-6	.	TRBV6-6	.	TGTGCCAGCAGTTACATCCAGGGTTCGAATTCACCCCTCCACTTT	CASSYIQGSNSPLHF
TRBJ2-3	TRBD1	TRBV5-1	.	TGCGCCAGCAGCACTACAGGGGCTAGCACAGATACGCAGTATTTT	CASSTTGASTDTQYF
TRBJ2-7	TRBD1	TRBV2	.	TGTGCCAGCAGTTCACCGGGACAGGGCGTCCTCGAGCAGTACTTC	CASSSPGQGVLEQYF
TRBJ2-3	.	TRBV6-5	.	TGTGCCACCTGGGGGGAGACCACAGATACGCAGTATTTT	CATWGETTDTQYF
TRBJ2-1	.	TRBV28	.	TGTGCCAGCAGTTTCGAGCTTGGTGAGCAGTTCTTC	CASSFELGEQFF
TRBJ2-3	.	TRBV9	few	TGTGCCAGCAGCGGACTTACAGATACGCAGTATTTT	CASSGLTDTQYF
TRBJ1-5	.	TRBV5-8	.	TGTGCCAGCAGCTTCAGGGGATTAAGTCAGCCCCAGCATTTT	CASSFRGLSQPQHF
TRBJ2-3	.	TRBV7-6	.	TGTGCCAGCAGCTCAAATCCCGGGGGTACGCAGTATTTT	CASSSNPGGTQYF
TRBJ1-2	TRBD1	TRBV10-1	once	TGCGCCAGCAGCGCCGTAATACAGGGACAGGGAAGGCATGGCTACACCTTC	CASSAVIQGQGRHGYTF